Following are 8 T cell receptor beta chains from one sample sequenced in a study of blood T cell repertoires in COVID-19. The repertoire was sequenced with immunoSEQ multiplex PCR; TCRdb's copy has only in-frame clones and lacks some. The sample lists about 190,000 clones; roughly nine tenths were seen once. Source material: peripheral blood. The receptor source for this set is a man in his 60s with active or convalescent COVID-19.

The J gene is TRBJ2-3, the V gene TRBV6-6; D is undetermined. The germline V and J ends were trimmed by 5 bases and 4 bases, with 13 bases remaining between them. Germline values: CDR1 MNHNY, CDR2 SVGAGI (reference sequence). The length of the CDR3 is 14 residues. CDR3 sequence: CASSRTYIPDTQYF. The DNA of the CDR3 is TGTGCCAGCAGTCGTACATATATCCCAGATACGCAGTATTTT.

The CDR3 sequence: CASTGLSYSPLHF. In DNA, the CDR3 is TGTGCCAGCACGGGACTCAGCTATTCACCCCTCCACTTT. This chain connects TRBV6-5 to TRBJ1-6, with D tentatively TRBD1 (5 bases). V lost 7 bases and J lost 8, with 12 bases in between. The CDR3 sequence is 13 residues long. The germline CDR1 and CDR2 sequences are MNHEY and SVGAGI.

The chain recombines TRBV6-5 with TRBJ2-2; weak D call: TRBD2 (6 bases). V was clipped by 8 bases and J by 1 base, with 8 bases between them. In germline, CDR1 is MNHEY, CDR2 SVGAGI. The CDR3 has 13 amino acids. The CDR3 sequence: CASGGGNTGELFF. CDR3 bases: TGTGCCAGCGGGGGAGGGAACACCGGGGAGCTGTTTTTT.

In its sample, this clone was seen a few times. The chain combines TRBV4-1 with TRBJ1-1, with D perhaps matching TRBD1 (5 bases). V lost 1 base and J 5 bases, leaving 11 bases between the germline ends. The germline gives CDR1 MGHRA, CDR2 YSYEKL. The CDR3 totals 14 residues. CDR3 in DNA: TGCGCCAGCAGCCAAGTAAAGGGGTGGACTGAAGCTTTCTTT. Translated, it gives CASSQVKGWTEAFF.

This chain uses TRBV11-2 with TRBJ2-1; a weak D match, TRBD1 (6 bases). In germline, CDR1 is SGHAT, CDR2 FQNNGV. This CDR3 has 15 amino acids. The V end was cut by 6 bases, the J end by 3 bases, with 15 bases between. CDR3 sequence: CASRPTGQGYNEQFF. The CDR3 region has the DNA TGTGCCAGCAGGCCAACGGGACAAGGCTACAATGAGCAGTTCTTC.

The chain employs TRBV5-1 and TRBJ2-3, with D possibly matching TRBD2 (6 bases). The CDR3 spans 16 residues. CDR1 is SGHRS and CDR2 is YFSETQ in the germline V gene. Trimming took off 0 bases at V and 4 bases at J, with 15 bases between the two ends. DNA of the CDR3: TGCGCCAGCAGCTTGGAAGCGCCACTAGCCCCAGATACGCAGTATTTT. This sequence encodes CASSLEAPLAPDTQYF.

Of note for this clone: Mismatch with germline at one junction end may stem from a read error. This chain joins TRBV7-2 and TRBJ2-7; tentative D call: TRBD2 (6 bases). Germline CDR1 SGHTA, CDR2 FQGNSA. The CDR3 loop spans 15 amino acids. In DNA form, the CDR3 reads TGTGCCAGCAGTTTAGGGCTAGCGTCAACCTACGAGCAGTACTTC. Its protein product is CASSLGLASTYEQYF.

A single count supports this clone. The genes are TRBV24-1 and TRBJ1-2, with 7 bases identical to TRBD1. The J segment lost 4 bases and the V segment lost 12 bases, leaving 13 bases of the junction unmatched. The CDR3 spans 14 residues. Germline CDR1 is KGHDR and CDR2 is SFDVKD. CDR3 coding DNA: TGTGCCGTGGAACCGACAGGGAGCGGCTATGGCTACACCTTC. Translating gives CAVEPTGSGYGYTF.